This TCR beta chain emerged from a study of T cell responses to AZD1222 COVID-19 vaccine. Study details: Pooled together were second doses at about 4 or about 12 weeks.

The method was immunoSEQ multiplex PCR; TCRdb's version includes in-frame clones alone and lacks a portion of them. This sample has over 150,000 clones; 88% occur once, and the top ten carry 3% to 3.5%. The CDR3 is 14 amino acids. V dropped 1 base and J dropped 3 bases, with 9 bases sitting between them. Germline V gene sequence: CDR1 SNHLY, CDR2 FYNNEI. Note on this clone: Its antigen is as yet unknown.

Points from the study as a whole: After the peak T cell response, and only then, were repertoires sampled. Researchers report vaccine-associated CD4 TCRs spanning spike, with dominance at 160-218 and 743-854. Clonal diversity was possibly underestimated; the donors were predominantly white British and more often female.

The chain recombines TRBV2 with TRBJ1-1; tentative D call: TRBD1 (5 bases). The receptor was derived from an adult in good health. This material consisted of peripheral blood, taken on day 0 of AZD1222 vaccination. The CDR3 protein is CASSEGGGDTEAFF. CDR3 DNA sequence: TGTGCCAGCAGTGAAGGGGGAGGGGACACTGAAGCTTTCTTT.